This T cell receptor (beta chain) was recovered during a study of cytomegalovirus exposure and HLA in healthy donors. Healthy donors of bone marrow made up the group. Researchers ran the PCR with 60 Vbeta and 13 Jbeta primers. The data were produced by immunoSEQ multiplex PCR, yet TCRdb's version contains in-frame clones alone and is incomplete. The repertoire holds some 98,000 clones, roughly 10% seen once, with just over 5% in the top ten. The sequence derives from a man over 45 in good health and CMV-seropositive. Sequencing was carried out using PBMCs.

The CDR3 is CASSTGGGDQPQHF. CDR3 in DNA: TGCGCCAGCAGCACAGGGGGAGGGGATCAGCCCCAGCATTTT. This rearrangement joins TRBV5-1 to TRBJ1-5; 8 bases line up with TRBD1. Looked up from germline, CDR1 is SGHRS and CDR2 is YFSETQ. The CDR3 contains 14 residues. Unmatched junction bases numbered 5, after V lost 4 bases and J lost 5 bases.